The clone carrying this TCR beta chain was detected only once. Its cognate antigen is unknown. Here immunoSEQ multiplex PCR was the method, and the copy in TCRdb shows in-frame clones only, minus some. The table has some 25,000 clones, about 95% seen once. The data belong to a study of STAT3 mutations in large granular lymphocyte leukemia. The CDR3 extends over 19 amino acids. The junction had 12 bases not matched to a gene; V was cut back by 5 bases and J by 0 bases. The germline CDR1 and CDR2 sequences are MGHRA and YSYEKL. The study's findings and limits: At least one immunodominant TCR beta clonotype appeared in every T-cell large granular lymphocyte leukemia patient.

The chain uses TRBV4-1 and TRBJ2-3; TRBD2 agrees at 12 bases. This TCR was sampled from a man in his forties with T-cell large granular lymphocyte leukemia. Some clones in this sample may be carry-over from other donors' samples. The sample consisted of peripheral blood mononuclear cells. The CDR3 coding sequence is TGCGCCAGCAGCACCCCATCGGGACTAGCGGGCCTTAGCACAGATACGCAGTATTTT. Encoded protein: CASSTPSGLAGLSTDTQYF.